This record covers a single TCR beta chain. This specimen belongs to a study of T cells in Graves' hyperthyroidism and ophthalmopathy. Amplification of TCR beta CDR3 regions was performed using RNA transcripts as template. HTBI primers drove first-round RT-PCR of the TCR CDR3. TCRdb re-called the multiplex PCR reads with MiXCR, one entry per CDR3 protein. The sample yields some 98,000 distinct CDR3 sequences, about 37% seen once. The CDR3 totals 12 residues. CDR1 is MNHEY, CDR2 SMNVEV, per germline (reference sequence). V was shortened by 6 bases and J by 0 bases, with 4 bases between the two germline ends. Uncontrolled infection, other autoimmune disease, pregnancy and lactation each barred patients from inclusion. Clinical symptoms, serum thyroxine, TRAb, thyroid ultrasound and orbital computed tomography informed diagnoses.

The TCR was taken from a woman in her twenties or thirties with Graves' hyperthyroidism. The specimen sequenced was peripheral blood or thyroid tissue (not recorded which). The chain employs TRBV27 and TRBJ2-3, with D unclear. The CDR3 here is CASSRSTDTQYF. The CDR3 DNA sequence: TGTGCCAGCAGCAGAAGCACAGATACGCAGTATTTT.